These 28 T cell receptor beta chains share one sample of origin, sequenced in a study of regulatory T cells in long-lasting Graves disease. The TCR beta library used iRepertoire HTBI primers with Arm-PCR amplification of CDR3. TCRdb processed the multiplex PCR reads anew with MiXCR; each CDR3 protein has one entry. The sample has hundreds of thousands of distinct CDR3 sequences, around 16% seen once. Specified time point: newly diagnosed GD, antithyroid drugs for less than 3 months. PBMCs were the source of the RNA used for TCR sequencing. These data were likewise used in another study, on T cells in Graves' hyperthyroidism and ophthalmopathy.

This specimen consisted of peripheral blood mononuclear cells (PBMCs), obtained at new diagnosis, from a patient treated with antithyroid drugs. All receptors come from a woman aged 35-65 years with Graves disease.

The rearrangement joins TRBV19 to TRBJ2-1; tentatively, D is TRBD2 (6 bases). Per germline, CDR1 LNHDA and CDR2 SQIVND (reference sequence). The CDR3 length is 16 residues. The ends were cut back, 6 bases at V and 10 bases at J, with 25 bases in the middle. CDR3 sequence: CASRFLSGDSFGEQFF. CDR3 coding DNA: TGTGCCAGTAGATTCCTCTCCGGGGACTCCTTCGGGGAGCAGTTCTTC.

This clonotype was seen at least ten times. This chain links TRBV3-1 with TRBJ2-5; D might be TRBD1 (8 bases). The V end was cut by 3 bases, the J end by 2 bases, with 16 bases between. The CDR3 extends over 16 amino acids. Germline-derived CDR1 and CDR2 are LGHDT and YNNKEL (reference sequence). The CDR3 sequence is CASSQNRGGKQETQYF. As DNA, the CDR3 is TGTGCCAGCAGCCAGAACAGGGGGGGGAAGCAAGAGACCCAGTACTTC.

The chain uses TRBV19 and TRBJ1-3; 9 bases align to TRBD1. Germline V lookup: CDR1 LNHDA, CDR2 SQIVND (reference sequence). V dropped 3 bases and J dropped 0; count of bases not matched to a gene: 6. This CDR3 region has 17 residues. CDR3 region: CASSMGQGQSSGNTIYF. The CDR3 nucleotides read TGTGCCAGTAGTATGGGACAGGGACAAAGCTCTGGAAACACCATATATTTT.

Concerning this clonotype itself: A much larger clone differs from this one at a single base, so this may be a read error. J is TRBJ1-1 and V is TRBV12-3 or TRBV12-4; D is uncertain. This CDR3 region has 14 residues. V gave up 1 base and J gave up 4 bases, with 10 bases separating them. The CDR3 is CASSLGGRPTEAFF. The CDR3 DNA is TGTGCCAGCAGTTTAGGGGGTCGACCCACTGAAGCTTTCTTT.

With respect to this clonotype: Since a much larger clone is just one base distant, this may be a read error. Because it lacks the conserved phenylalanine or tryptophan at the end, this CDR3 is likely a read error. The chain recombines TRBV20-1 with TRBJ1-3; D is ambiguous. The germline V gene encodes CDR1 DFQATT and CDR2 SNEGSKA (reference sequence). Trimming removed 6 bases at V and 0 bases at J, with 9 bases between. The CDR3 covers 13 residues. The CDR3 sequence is CSALGSSGNTIYL. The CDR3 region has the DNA TGCAGTGCACTGGGCAGCTCTGGAAACACCATATATCTT.

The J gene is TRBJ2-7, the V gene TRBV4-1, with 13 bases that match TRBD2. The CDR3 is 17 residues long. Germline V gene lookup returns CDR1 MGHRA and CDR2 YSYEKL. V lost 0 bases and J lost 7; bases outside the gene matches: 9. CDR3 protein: CASSQDVRLAGGDEQYF. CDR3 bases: TGCGCCAGCAGCCAAGATGTGAGACTAGCGGGGGGTGATGAGCAGTACTTC.

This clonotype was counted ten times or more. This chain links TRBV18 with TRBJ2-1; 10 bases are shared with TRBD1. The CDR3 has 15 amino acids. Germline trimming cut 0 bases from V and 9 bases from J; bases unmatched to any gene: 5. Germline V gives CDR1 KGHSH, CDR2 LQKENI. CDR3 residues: CASSPPGQGSAEQFF. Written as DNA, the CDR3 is TGTGCCAGCTCACCACCGGGACAGGGGTCGGCTGAGCAGTTCTTC.

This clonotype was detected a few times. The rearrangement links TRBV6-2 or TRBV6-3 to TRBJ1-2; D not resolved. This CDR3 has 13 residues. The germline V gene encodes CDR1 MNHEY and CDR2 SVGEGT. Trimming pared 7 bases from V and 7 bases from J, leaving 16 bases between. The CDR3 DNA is TGTGCCAGCAACGGGCAGGTCTGGTTTGGCTACACCTTC. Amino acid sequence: CASNGQVWFGYTF.

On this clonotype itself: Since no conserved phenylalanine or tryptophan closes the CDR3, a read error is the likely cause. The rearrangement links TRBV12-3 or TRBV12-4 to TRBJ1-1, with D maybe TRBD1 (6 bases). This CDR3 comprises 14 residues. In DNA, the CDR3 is TGTACCAGCAGCAAGGACAGCCTGAACACTGAAGCTTTCTCT. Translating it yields CTSSKDSLNTEAFS.

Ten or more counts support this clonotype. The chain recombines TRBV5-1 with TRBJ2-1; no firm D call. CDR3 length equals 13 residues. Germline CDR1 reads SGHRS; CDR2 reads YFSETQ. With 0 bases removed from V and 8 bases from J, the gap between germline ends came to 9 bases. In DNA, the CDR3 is TGCGCCAGCAGCTTGGGTGAGCGCCATGAGCAGTTCTTC. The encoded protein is CASSLGERHEQFF.

CDR3 DNA sequence: TGTGCCAGTAGTGCCAGCGGGCAGGAGAATTCACCCCTCCACTTT. Residues: CASSASGQENSPLHF. The rearrangement uses TRBV19 and TRBJ1-6; no clear D. This CDR3 has 15 residues. The ends were cut back, 5 bases at V and 7 bases at J, with 15 bases in the middle. The V gene's germline CDR1 is LNHDA and CDR2 SQIVND (reference sequence). Variable domain in full (rest from reference TRBV19 and TRBJ1-6): DGGITQSPKYLFRKEGQNVTLSCEQNLNHDAMYWYRQDPGQGLRLIYYSQIVNDFQKGDIAEGYSVSREKKESFPLTVTSAQKNPTAFYLCASSASGQENSPLHFGNGTRLTVT.

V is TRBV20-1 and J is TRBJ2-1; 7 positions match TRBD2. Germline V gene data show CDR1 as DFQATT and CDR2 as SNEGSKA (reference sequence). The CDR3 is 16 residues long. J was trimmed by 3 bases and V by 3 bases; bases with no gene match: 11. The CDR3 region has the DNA TGCAGTGCTAGGGTGCTCTCGGGGGGTTTCTACAATGAGCAGTTCTTC. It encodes CSARVLSGGFYNEQFF.

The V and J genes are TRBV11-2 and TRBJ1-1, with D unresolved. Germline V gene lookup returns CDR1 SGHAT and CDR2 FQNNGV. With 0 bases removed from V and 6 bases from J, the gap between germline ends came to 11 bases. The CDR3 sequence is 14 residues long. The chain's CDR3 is CASSLDLGIAEAFF. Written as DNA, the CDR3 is TGTGCCAGCAGCTTAGATCTGGGTATCGCTGAAGCTTTCTTT.

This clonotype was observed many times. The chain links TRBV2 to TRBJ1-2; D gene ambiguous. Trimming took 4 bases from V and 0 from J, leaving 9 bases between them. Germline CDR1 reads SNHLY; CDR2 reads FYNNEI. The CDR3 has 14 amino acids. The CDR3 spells CASSGSGANYGYTF. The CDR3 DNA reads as TGTGCCAGCAGTGGGTCAGGAGCTAACTATGGCTACACCTTC. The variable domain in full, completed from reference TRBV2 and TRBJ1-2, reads EPEVTQTPSHQVTQMGQEVILRCVPISNHLYFYWYRQILGQKVEFLVSFYNNEISEKSEIFDDQFSVERPDGSNFTLKIRSTKLEDSAMYFCASSGSGANYGYTFGSGTRLTVV.

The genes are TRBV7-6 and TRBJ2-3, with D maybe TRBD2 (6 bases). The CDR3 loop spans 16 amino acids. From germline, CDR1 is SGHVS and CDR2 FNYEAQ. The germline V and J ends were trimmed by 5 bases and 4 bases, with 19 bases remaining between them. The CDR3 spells CASSRSRLVRADTQYF. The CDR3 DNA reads TGTGCCAGCAGCCGATCTAGACTAGTGAGGGCAGATACGCAGTATTTT.

The CDR3 region is CASSYFGTGVTEAFF. CDR3 DNA: TGTGCCAGCAGTTACTTTGGGACTGGAGTCACTGAAGCTTTCTTT. The chain recombines TRBV6-5 with TRBJ1-1; TRBD1 is a possible D gene (5 bases). In germline, CDR1 is MNHEY, CDR2 SVGAGI. There are 15 residues in the CDR3. Trimming cost V 1 base and J 4 bases, with 13 bases left between them.

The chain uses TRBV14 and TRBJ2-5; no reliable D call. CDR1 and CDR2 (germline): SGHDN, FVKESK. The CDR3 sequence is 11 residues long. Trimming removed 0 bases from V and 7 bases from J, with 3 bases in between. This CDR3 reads CASSQDRTQYF. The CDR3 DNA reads TGTGCCAGCAGCCAAGACCGGACCCAGTACTTC.

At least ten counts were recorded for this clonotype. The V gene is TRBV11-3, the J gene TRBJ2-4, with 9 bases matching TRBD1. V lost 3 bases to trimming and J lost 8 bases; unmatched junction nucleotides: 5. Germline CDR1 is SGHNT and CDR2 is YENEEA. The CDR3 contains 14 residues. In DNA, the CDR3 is TGTGCCAGCAGCTTTGGGACAGGGAGGGACATTCAGTACTTC. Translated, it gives CASSFGTGRDIQYF.

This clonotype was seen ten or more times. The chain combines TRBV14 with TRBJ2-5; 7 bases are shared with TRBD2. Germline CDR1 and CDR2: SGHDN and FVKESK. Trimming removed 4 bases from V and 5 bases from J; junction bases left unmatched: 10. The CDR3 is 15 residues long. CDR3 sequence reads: CASSPGGVLGETQYF. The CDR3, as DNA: TGTGCCAGCAGCCCGGGAGGAGTACTGGGGGAGACCCAGTACTTC.

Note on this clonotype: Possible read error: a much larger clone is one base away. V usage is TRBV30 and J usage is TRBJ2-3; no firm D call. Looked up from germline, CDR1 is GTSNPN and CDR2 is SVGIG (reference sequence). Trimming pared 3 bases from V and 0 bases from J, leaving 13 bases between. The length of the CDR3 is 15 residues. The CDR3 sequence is CAWSGGSTSTDTQYF. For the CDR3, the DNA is TGTGCCTGGAGCGGCGGTTCGACTAGCACAGATACGCAGTATTTT.

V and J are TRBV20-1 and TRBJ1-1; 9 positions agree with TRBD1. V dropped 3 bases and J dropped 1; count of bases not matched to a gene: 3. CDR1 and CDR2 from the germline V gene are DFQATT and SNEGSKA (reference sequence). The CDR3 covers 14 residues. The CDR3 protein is CSASHRGPNTEAFF. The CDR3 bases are TGCAGTGCTAGCCACAGGGGGCCGAACACTGAAGCTTTCTTT.

The CDR3 bases are TGTGCCAGCAGCGCTGGACAGGGGGCGGGGAATGAGCAGTTCTTC. It encodes CASSAGQGAGNEQFF. This chain uses TRBV2 with TRBJ2-1; TRBD1 matches 11 bases. V shed 6 bases, J shed 7 bases, and the junction held 8 bases outside the gene matches. This CDR3 comprises 15 residues. Germline V CDR1 and CDR2: SNHLY, FYNNEI.

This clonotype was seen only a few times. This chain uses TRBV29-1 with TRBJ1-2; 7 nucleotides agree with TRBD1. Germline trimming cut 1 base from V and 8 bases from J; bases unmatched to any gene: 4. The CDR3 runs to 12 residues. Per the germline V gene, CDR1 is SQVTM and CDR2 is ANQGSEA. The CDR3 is CSVEGTGSGYTF. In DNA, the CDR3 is TGCAGCGTTGAAGGGACAGGCTCAGGCTACACCTTC.

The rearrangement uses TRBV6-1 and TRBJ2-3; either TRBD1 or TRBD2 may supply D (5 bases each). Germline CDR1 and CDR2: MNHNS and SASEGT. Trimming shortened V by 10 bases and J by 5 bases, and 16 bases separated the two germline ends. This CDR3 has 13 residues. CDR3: CATRDGLGDTQYF. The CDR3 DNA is TGTGCCACCCGGGACGGCCTGGGAGATACGCAGTATTTT.

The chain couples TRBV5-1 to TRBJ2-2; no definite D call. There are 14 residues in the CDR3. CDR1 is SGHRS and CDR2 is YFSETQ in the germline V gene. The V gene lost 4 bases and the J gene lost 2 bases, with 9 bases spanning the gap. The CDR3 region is CASSINPNTGELFF. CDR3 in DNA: TGCGCCAGCAGCATCAACCCTAACACCGGGGAGCTGTTTTTT. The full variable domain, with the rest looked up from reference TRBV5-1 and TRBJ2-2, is KAGVTQTPRYLIKTRGQQVTLSCSPISGHRSVSWYQQTPGQGLQFLFEYFSETQRNKGNFPGRFSGRQFSNSRSEMNVSTLELGDSALYLCASSINPNTGELFFGEGSRLTVL.

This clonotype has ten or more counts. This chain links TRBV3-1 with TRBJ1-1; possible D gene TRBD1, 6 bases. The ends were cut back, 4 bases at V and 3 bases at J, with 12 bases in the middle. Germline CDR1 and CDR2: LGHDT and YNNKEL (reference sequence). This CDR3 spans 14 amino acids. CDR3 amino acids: CASSRTSGDTEAFF. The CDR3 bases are TGTGCCAGCAGCCGGACCTCAGGGGACACTGAAGCTTTCTTT.

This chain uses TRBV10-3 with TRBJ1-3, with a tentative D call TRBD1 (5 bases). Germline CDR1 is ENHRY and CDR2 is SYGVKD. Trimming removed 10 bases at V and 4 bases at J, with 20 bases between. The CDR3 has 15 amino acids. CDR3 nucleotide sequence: TGTGCCACCACAGCGGGAGAGCAGGGCGGAAACACCATATATTTT. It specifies CATTAGEQGGNTIYF.

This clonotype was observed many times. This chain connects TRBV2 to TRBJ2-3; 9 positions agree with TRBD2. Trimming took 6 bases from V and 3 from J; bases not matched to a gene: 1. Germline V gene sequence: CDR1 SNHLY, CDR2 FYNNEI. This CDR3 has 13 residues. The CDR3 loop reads CASRRGGTDTQYF. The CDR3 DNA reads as TGTGCCAGCAGGCGGGGGGGGACAGATACGCAGTATTTT.